This T cell receptor beta chain emerged from a study of shared clonotypes between healthy human individuals. For this clone: Its antigen is currently unknown. Distinct nucleotide sequences in the sample also encode this CDR3.

In the CD4+ fraction, cells were divided into CD45RA+ naive and CD45RA-negative memory subsets. Findings and limits, study-wide: With several donors compared, about 5.2% of naive CD4 clonotypes were shared.

V lost 0 bases, J lost 2 bases, and 9 bases lay in between. CDR1 is SGHRS and CDR2 is YFSETQ in the germline V gene. The CDR3 sequence is 14 residues long. Several immunoSEQ plates received, in even portions, the genomic DNA of each subset. Source study methods: ImmunoSEQ yielded junction-only sequences lacking quality scores, so filtering differed. The protocol was immunoSEQ multiplex PCR, while the TCRdb copy is restricted to in-frame clones and leaves out a portion. V and J calls and clone size come straight from that table; D and trimming were deduced from the DNA. This sample has around 2.5 million clones, with roughly 93% found just once.

Source material: naive CD4+ T cells from PBMCs. Noted subset: CD45RA+ positively selected. This TCR derives from a man aged 18 to 30 in good health. Some clones in this sample may be carry-over from other donors' samples. V is TRBV5-1 and J is TRBJ2-7; TRBD1 is a possible D gene (5 bases). The CDR3 region is CASSLGPGPYEQYF. The CDR3 DNA is TGCGCCAGCAGCTTGGGACCAGGGCCCTACGAGCAGTACTTC.